Below, 23 T cell receptor beta chains from the same sample are listed, as sequenced in a study of T cell changes during pregnancy in multiple sclerosis. Some clones are missing from TCRdb's copy, which holds only in-frame ones; the method was immunoSEQ multiplex PCR. The data show under 75,000 clones, with around 92% seen just once and about 2.3% held by the top ten. Specimen: peripheral blood, collected in the first trimester of pregnancy. The receptors were sampled from a female donor with multiple sclerosis, enrolled in a pregnancy study.

The rearrangement uses TRBV9 and TRBJ2-1, with D possibly matching TRBD2 (6 bases). V lost 5 bases to trimming and J lost 8 bases, with 8 bases between them. Looked up from germline, CDR1 is SGDLS and CDR2 is YYNGEE. The CDR3 runs 11 residues. The CDR3 region is CASSRRDEQFF. The CDR3 bases are TGTGCCAGCAGTAGGAGGGATGAGCAGTTCTTC.

The chain links TRBV5-6 to TRBJ2-1, with 7 bases that match TRBD2. V was pared by 2 bases and J by 2 bases, with 7 bases of the junction left unmatched. The CDR3 consists of 16 residues. From germline, CDR1 is SGHDT and CDR2 YYEEEE. The CDR3 nucleotides read TGTGCCAGCAGCTTACCGGGACTATCACCCTACAATGAGCAGTTCTTC. As protein: CASSLPGLSPYNEQFF.

Concerning this clone: One end of the junction varies from germline; a read error may be responsible. The rearrangement joins TRBV28 to TRBJ1-1; no clear D. Germline CDR1 and CDR2: MDHEN and SYDVKM. The CDR3 runs to 11 residues. The CDR3 reads CASSQTPLRIF. DNA of the CDR3: TGTGCCAGCAGTCAAACGCCTCTCAGGATCTTT.

The chain carries TRBV29-1 and TRBJ1-1, with a possible D match to TRBD1 (6 bases). Germline V gene data show CDR1 as SQVTM and CDR2 as ANQGSEA. CDR3 length: 14 amino acids. V lost 4 bases to trimming and J lost 0 bases, with 12 bases between them. This CDR3 reads CSVGARGLNTEAFF. The CDR3 bases are TGCAGCGTTGGGGCCAGGGGATTGAACACTGAAGCTTTCTTT.

The CDR3 protein is CASSYGYLNTEAFF. CDR3 sequence (DNA): TGTGCCAGCAGTTACGGGTACCTAAACACTGAAGCTTTCTTT. The chain joins TRBV27 to TRBJ1-1; the D is unclear. V was pared by 4 bases and J by 2 bases, with 11 bases between. This CDR3 has 14 amino acids. Germline values: CDR1 MNHEY, CDR2 SMNVEV (reference sequence).

J is TRBJ2-7 and V is TRBV5-4, with 12 positions matching TRBD1. CDR3 size: 13 residues. With V trimmed by 5 bases and J by 7 bases, 4 bases remained unmatched. The germline V gene encodes CDR1 SGHNT and CDR2 YYREEE (reference sequence). The CDR3 DNA follows: TGTGCCAGCAGGGGACAGGGGGCGGAGGAGCAGTACTTC. Residues: CASRGQGAEEQYF.

This clone showed up just once. The rearrangement joins TRBV15 to TRBJ1-2, with D maybe TRBD1 (5 bases). Germline assignment: CDR1 LNHNV and CDR2 YYDKDF (reference sequence). Trimming removed 0 bases from V and 4 bases from J, with 12 bases in between. The CDR3 runs 15 residues. The CDR3 loop is CATSRDDDSSYGYTF. The CDR3 nucleotides are TGTGCCACCAGCAGAGATGATGACAGTTCCTATGGCTACACCTTC. The full variable domain, rest sourced from reference TRBV15 and TRBJ1-2, is DAMVIQNPRYQVTQFGKPVTLSCSQTLNHNVMYWYQQKSSQAPKLLFHYYDKDFNNEADTPDNFQSRRPNTSFCFLDIRSPGLGDTAMYLCATSRDDDSSYGYTFGSGTRLTVV.

The J gene is TRBJ2-7, the V gene TRBV5-1; 12 nucleotides line up with TRBD2. Germline V lookup: CDR1 SGHRS, CDR2 YFSETQ. The CDR3 has 16 residues. The ends lost 0 bases at V and 0 bases at J; junction bases unmatched: 1. The DNA for the CDR3 is TGCGCCAGCAGCTTGGTACTAGCGGGAGGCTCCTACGAGCAGTACTTC. Translation: CASSLVLAGGSYEQYF.

This clone was seen once. The chain employs TRBV7-2 and TRBJ2-7; 10 positions agree with TRBD1. This CDR3 contains 15 residues. J was trimmed by 2 bases and V by 7 bases; bases with no gene match: 8. The germline CDR1 and CDR2 sequences are SGHTA and FQGNSA. CDR3 nucleotides: TGTGCCAGCACCCCGGACAGGGGGACGCCCTACGAGCAGTACTTC. Translating it yields CASTPDRGTPYEQYF.

V usage is TRBV4-1 and J usage is TRBJ2-3; weak D call: TRBD2 (5 bases). V lost 1 base and J 4 bases, leaving 12 bases between the germline ends. Germline V lookup: CDR1 MGHRA, CDR2 YSYEKL. This CDR3 has 15 amino acids. This chain's CDR3 is CASSQGAGWSDTQYF. DNA of the CDR3: TGCGCCAGCAGCCAAGGGGCGGGTTGGTCAGATACGCAGTATTTT.

Worth noting for this clone: Possible read error: a much larger clone is one base away. This chain links TRBV2 with TRBJ2-7; TRBD2 aligns across 8 bases. V was pared by 6 bases and J by 7 bases, with 20 bases of the junction left unmatched. From germline, CDR1 is SNHLY and CDR2 FYNNEI. The CDR3 has 17 residues. The CDR3, as DNA: TGTGCCAGCAGATCAACTCCGGGACTAGGCGTGGGGAGGGAGCAGTACTTC. It yields the protein CASRSTPGLGVGREQYF.

This clone was seen a single time. This chain links TRBV19 with TRBJ2-1; D is perhaps TRBD2 (7 bases). Germline assignment: CDR1 LNHDA and CDR2 SQIVND (reference sequence). Trimming shortened V by 4 bases and J by 9 bases, and 19 bases separated the two germline ends. The CDR3 has 15 amino acids. This CDR3 reads CASSSGGARPIEQFF. For the CDR3, the DNA is TGTGCCAGTAGTAGTGGGGGGGCGCGTCCAATTGAGCAGTTCTTC.

The chain recombines TRBV5-1 with TRBJ1-3; TRBD1 matches 7 bases. Trimming took 4 bases from V and 0 from J; bases not matched to a gene: 7. Germline V CDR1 and CDR2: SGHRS, YFSETQ. There are 16 residues in the CDR3. The CDR3 here is CASSLTGALSGNTIYF. The CDR3 DNA sequence: TGCGCCAGCAGCCTCACAGGGGCGCTCTCTGGAAACACCATATATTTT.

This chain connects TRBV28 to TRBJ1-1, with 9 bases aligning to TRBD1. CDR1 and CDR2 from the germline V gene are MDHEN and SYDVKM. V was clipped by 6 bases and J by 1 base; unmatched bases: 9. The CDR3 loop spans 16 amino acids. The CDR3 protein is CASRNTGGSWNTEAFF. The CDR3 nucleotides are TGTGCCAGCAGAAATACAGGGGGCAGCTGGAACACTGAAGCTTTCTTT.

For the CDR3, the DNA is TGTGCCAGCAGGGTCGGACAGGGGAGTACTGAAGCTTTCTTT. The encoded protein is CASRVGQGSTEAFF. The chain uses TRBV5-6 and TRBJ1-1; 9 positions match TRBD1. Germline V gene sequence: CDR1 SGHDT, CDR2 YYEEEE. V gave up 5 bases and J gave up 5 bases; unmatched junction bases: 7. This CDR3 comprises 14 residues. The full variable domain, its missing parts supplied by reference TRBV5-6 and TRBJ1-1, is DAGVTQSPTHLIKTRGQQVTLRCSPKSGHDTVSWYQQALGQGPQFIFQYYEEEERQRGNFPDRFSGHQFPNYSSELNVNALLLGDSALYLCASRVGQGSTEAFFGQGTRLTVV.

This chain connects TRBV29-1 to TRBJ2-3; 7 positions agree with TRBD1. Germline V gene sequence: CDR1 SQVTM, CDR2 ANQGSEA. This CDR3 is 14 amino acids long. The V gene end was trimmed by 0 bases and the J gene end by 3 bases; junction bases not matched to a gene: 3. CDR3 residues: CSVEERGQTDTQYF. For the CDR3, the DNA is TGCAGCGTTGAAGAAAGGGGACAGACAGATACGCAGTATTTT.

The gene calls are TRBV5-1 and TRBJ1-4; D might be TRBD1 (5 bases). CDR3 size: 17 residues. The V end was cut by 5 bases, the J end by 7 bases, with 24 bases between. Germline CDR1 reads SGHRS; CDR2 reads YFSETQ. CDR3 in DNA: TGCGCCAGCAGACTGGACGGACGAGTGGGGCAAGGTGAAAAACTGTTTTTT. This sequence encodes CASRLDGRVGQGEKLFF.

The chain links TRBV9 to TRBJ2-7; a possible D gene is TRBD1 (6 bases). V lost 0 bases and J lost 0, with 10 bases in between. Germline V lookup: CDR1 SGDLS, CDR2 YYNGEE. The length of the CDR3 is 15 residues. The CDR3 DNA follows: TGTGCCAGCAGCGTAGGACAGGATATCTCCTACGAGCAGTACTTC. The encoded protein is CASSVGQDISYEQYF.

V is TRBV27 and J is TRBJ2-1, with 10 bases matching TRBD1. The CDR3 spans 13 residues. Germline V gene lookup returns CDR1 MNHEY and CDR2 SMNVEV (reference sequence). After removal of 7 bases from V and 7 bases from J, the junction contained 4 bases not matched to a gene. Written as DNA, the CDR3 is TGTGCCAGCACCTTGGACAGGGGGAATGAGCAGTTCTTC. This sequence encodes CASTLDRGNEQFF.

The gene calls are TRBV6-6 and TRBJ1-2, with D possibly TRBD1 on 6 matching bases. The germline V gene has CDR1 MNHNY and CDR2 SVGAGI (reference sequence). Deletions cut 0 bases from V and 6 bases from J, with 17 bases between. CDR3 size: 16 residues. CDR3 loop: CASSYSPTGYGNGYTF. CDR3 bases: TGTGCCAGCAGTTACTCTCCGACAGGTTATGGGAATGGCTACACCTTC.

The chain employs TRBV2 and TRBJ2-1; 16 nucleotides align to TRBD2. Germline V lookup: CDR1 SNHLY, CDR2 FYNNEI. This CDR3 contains 20 residues. The V and J ends lost 7 bases and 2 bases, in that order; junction bases with no gene match: 14. The CDR3 nucleotides are TGTGCCAGCATTGTGCGTCCGGGACTAGCGGGAGGGCAAGCCTACAATGAGCAGTTCTTC. Residues: CASIVRPGLAGGQAYNEQFF. Full variable domain (remainder filled in from reference TRBV2 and TRBJ2-1): EPEVTQTPSHQVTQMGQEVILRCVPISNHLYFYWYRQILGQKVEFLVSFYNNEISEKSEIFDDQFSVERPDGSNFTLKIRSTKLEDSAMYFCASIVRPGLAGGQAYNEQFFGPGTRLTVL.

This clone appeared once. This sequence joins TRBV2 and TRBJ2-1, with D perhaps TRBD2 (6 bases). CDR3 size: 15 residues. Trimming stripped 6 bases from V and 3 bases from J, with 15 bases between. CDR1 is SNHLY, CDR2 FYNNEI, per germline. The CDR3 loop is CASRVGDSNYNEQFF. CDR3 bases: TGTGCCAGCAGGGTGGGGGACTCCAACTACAATGAGCAGTTCTTC.

This chain links TRBV28 with TRBJ2-1; D not resolved. Germline V lookup: CDR1 MDHEN, CDR2 SYDVKM. V lost 5 bases and J lost 0, with 11 bases in between. The CDR3 has 15 residues. CDR3 amino acids: CASSLRSSSYNEQFF. CDR3 bases: TGTGCCAGCAGTCTCCGGTCGAGCTCCTACAATGAGCAGTTCTTC.